Here is one TCR beta chain with its context. Its specificity is unknown. The sample belongs to a study of cytomegalovirus exposure and HLA in healthy donors. PCR was performed using 60 Vbeta and 13 Jbeta primers. The table came from immunoSEQ multiplex PCR; TCRdb's copy has only in-frame clones and leaves some out. Of fewer than 200,000 clones listed, roughly 82% were seen once; the top ten hold about 10%. General study findings and limits: The classifier, whose performance was assessed in both the original and validation cohorts, reportedly diagnosed cytomegalovirus status with high specificity and sensitivity. It was reported in a later analysis that an Asian-associated ancestry cluster showed fewer N-insertions than the roughly 710-donor mean. In a later analysis, TCR beta V- and J-gene trimming showed a link to a missense DCLRE1C variant. According to a later analysis, most TCR beta chains associated with CMV appeared HLA-restricted.

Germline V gene data show CDR1 as SGHVS and CDR2 as FNYEAQ. This CDR3 is built from 15 residues. Trimming took off 1 base at V and 0 bases at J, with 7 bases between the two ends. The receptor comes from a man aged 45-65 years in good health and CMV-seropositive. The chain couples TRBV7-6 to TRBJ1-5, with a possible D match to TRBD1 (5 bases). Sequencing was carried out using PBMCs. CDR3 DNA sequence: TGTGCCAGCAGCTTAGGACAGTATAGCAATCAGCCCCAGCATTTT. As protein: CASSLGQYSNQPQHF.